This T cell receptor beta chain stems from a study of shared clonotypes between healthy human individuals. Study-wide points: The study found lower generation probabilities in non-shared clonotypes than in those shared by all four donors.

Some clones are missing from TCRdb's copy, which holds only in-frame ones; the method was immunoSEQ multiplex PCR. The table has 2 million to 2.5 million clones, approximately 93% seen once. Looked up from germline, CDR1 is MNHEY and CDR2 is SMNVEV (reference sequence). V shed 8 bases, J shed 8 bases, and the junction held 11 bases outside the gene matches. This CDR3 comprises 14 residues. Regarding this clone: Antigen: not known.

The sample comprised naive CD4+ T cells from PBMCs. As for subset: CD45RA+ positively selected. The V call is TRBV27, the J call TRBJ1-4, with 7 bases lining up with TRBD1. This TCR came from a young man in good health. Some clones in this sample may be carry-over from other donors' samples. The CDR3 region is CASGLTGTSEKLFF. CDR3 nucleotides: TGTGCCAGCGGGCTGACAGGGACGAGCGAAAAACTGTTTTTT.